This TCR beta chain was captured by sequencing in a study of shared clonotypes between healthy human individuals. In the original workflow: In the immunoSEQ data, sequences were junction-only and lacked quality scores, so filtering differed. Only in-frame clones appear in the TCRdb table, and some are missing; sequencing was by immunoSEQ multiplex PCR. V and J calls and clone size are as listed in that table; D and trimming were resolved from the DNA. In the table there are roughly 330,000 clones, approximately 79% of which are singletons. Study-level results: Non-shared clonotypes displayed generation probabilities falling below those of clonotypes present in all four donors.

In the CD4+ fraction, cells were divided into CD45RA+ naive and CD45RA-negative memory subsets. About this clone itself: Its antigen is unidentified.

The clonotype was recovered from a man in his thirties or forties in good health. Sequencing was done on a sample of memory CD4+ T cells sorted from blood. Subset given: CD45RA-negative fraction.

The CDR3 loop reads CASSSEPGQNTDTQYF. The CDR3 DNA sequence: TGTGCCAGCAGCTCCGAACCGGGACAGAACACAGATACGCAGTATTTT. The V call is TRBV7-6, the J call TRBJ2-3, with 7 bases identical to TRBD1. The V gene's germline CDR1 is SGHVS and CDR2 FNYEAQ. The CDR3 sequence is 16 residues long. Unmatched junction bases numbered 9, after V lost 4 bases and J lost 2 bases.